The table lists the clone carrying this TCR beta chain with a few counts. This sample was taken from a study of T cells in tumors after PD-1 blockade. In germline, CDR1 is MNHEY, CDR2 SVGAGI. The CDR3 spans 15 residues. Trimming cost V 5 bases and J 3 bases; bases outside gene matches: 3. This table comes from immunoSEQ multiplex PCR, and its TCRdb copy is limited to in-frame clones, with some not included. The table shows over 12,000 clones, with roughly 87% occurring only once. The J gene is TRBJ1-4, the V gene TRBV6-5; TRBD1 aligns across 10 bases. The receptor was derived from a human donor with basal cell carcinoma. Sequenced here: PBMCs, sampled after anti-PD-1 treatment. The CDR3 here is CASSRTGGSNEKLFF. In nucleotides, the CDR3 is TGTGCCAGCAGTCGGACAGGGGGTTCTAATGAAAAACTGTTTTTT.